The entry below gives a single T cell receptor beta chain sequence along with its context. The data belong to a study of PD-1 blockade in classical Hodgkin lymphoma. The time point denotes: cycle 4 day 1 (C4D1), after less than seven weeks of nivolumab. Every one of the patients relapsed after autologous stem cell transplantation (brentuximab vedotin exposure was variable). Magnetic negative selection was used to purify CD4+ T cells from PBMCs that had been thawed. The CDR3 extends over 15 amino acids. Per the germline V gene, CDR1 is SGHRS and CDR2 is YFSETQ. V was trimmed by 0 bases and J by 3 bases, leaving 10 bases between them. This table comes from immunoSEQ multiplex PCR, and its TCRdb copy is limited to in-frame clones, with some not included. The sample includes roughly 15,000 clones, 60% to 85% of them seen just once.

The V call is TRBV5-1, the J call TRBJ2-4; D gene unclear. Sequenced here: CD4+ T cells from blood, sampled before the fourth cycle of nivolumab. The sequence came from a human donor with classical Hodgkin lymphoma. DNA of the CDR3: TGCGCCAGCAGCTTGGAGGCGGTGAGCAAAAACATTCAGTACTTC. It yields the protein CASSLEAVSKNIQYF.